This TCR beta chain is from a study of patients and donors after allogeneic stem cell transplantation. Each CDR3 protein gets one entry after TCRdb re-called the RT-PCR reads with MiXCR. The sample lists 160,000 or so distinct CDR3 sequences, approximately 24% occurring once. This CDR3 has 14 amino acids. V was cut by 6 bases and J by 4 bases, with 13 bases left in between. The table lists this clonotype with a count of one. The sequencing input was blood, either unsorted or a sorted T cell fraction (not recorded which). This TCR was sampled from a human donor who was either an allogeneic HSCT recipient or a stem cell or donor lymphocyte infusion donor (not recorded which). It is not recorded whose cells these are; they may come from a transplant donor. The V gene is TRBV12-3 or TRBV12-4, the J gene TRBJ2-4; D is possibly TRBD2 (6 bases). As DNA, the CDR3 is TGTGCCAGCAGATCCGGACTACCGAAAAACATTCAGTACTTC. Its protein is CASRSGLPKNIQYF.